Sequencing of this TCR beta chain was carried out in a study of blood T cell repertoires in COVID-19. Overall study context: Acute and convalescent COVID-19 specimens originated in the United States, Italy and Spain.

A single count supports this clone. The authors' processing: Quantification of nucleated cells was approximated via reference gene primer amplification. TCRdb's copy holds only in-frame clones and misses some; the assay was immunoSEQ multiplex PCR. Clone size and the V and J calls come from that table; the DNA yielded D and trimming. The data contain about 300,000 clones, roughly nine tenths of them singletons. The V gene lost 1 base and the J gene lost 3 bases, with 7 bases spanning the gap. Germline-derived CDR1 and CDR2 are SGHRS and YFSETQ. The CDR3 consists of 13 residues. The chain joins TRBV5-1 to TRBJ1-2; D unresolved. The clonotype originates from a woman in her twenties or thirties with COVID-19, enrolled during active disease. The material sequenced was peripheral blood. The CDR3 DNA is TGCGCCAGCAGCTTGCTCCCAGACTATGGCTACACCTTC. Its translation is CASSLLPDYGYTF.